This TCR beta chain is from a study of T cells expressing NK-cell markers. Comments on this clonotype: No antigen is known for it.

From germline, CDR1 is KGHSH and CDR2 LQKENI. There are 15 residues in the CDR3. General study results and limits: Six donors carried dominant NKG2C+ clonotypes that made up 1.0-7.0% of their CD8+ T cells. HCMV specificity of the expanded NKG2C+ T cell clones stayed unclear. Among several donors, these clonotypes also ranked first in the CD3+CD56-NKG2C+ fraction.

TCRdb reprocessed the 5' RACE reads, with one entry per CDR3 protein and no DNA. Its clone listing holds some 140,000 distinct CDR3 sequences. Sample: blood T cells: a sorted CD56 or NKG2C T cell subset, CD4+ or CD8+ T cells, or bulk PBMC T cells (not recorded which). This chain joins TRBV18 and TRBJ2-5. The clonotype comes from a woman aged 45-65 years in good health. CDR3 protein: CASSPLFATQETQYF.